Detailed here is one TCR beta chain. The antigen remains undetermined. Treatment given: oral pan-JAK inhibitor, 5-10 mg twice daily. cDNA reverse transcribed from extracted RNA served as the sequencing template. Measured with immunoSEQ multiplex PCR; TCRdb has only the in-frame clones, and not every one. The table shows fewer than 250,000 clones, with under 80% occurring only once. The sample is drawn from a study of CD8+ T cells in alopecia areata. The study's findings and limits: Links between baseline CD8+ expansion and response need larger treated cohorts.

There are 11 residues in the CDR3. The germline V gene has CDR1 DFQATT and CDR2 SNEGSKA (reference sequence). Trimming removed 3 bases at V and 8 bases at J, with 8 bases between. The chain joins TRBV20-1 to TRBJ2-1; perhaps TRBD1 as D (5 bases). The sequence was obtained from a human donor with alopecia areata. Sample: CD4+ T cells sorted from blood, taken at approximately week 50, from a patient treated with tofacitinib. The CDR3 reads CSASQGYEQFF. For the CDR3, the DNA is TGCAGTGCTAGCCAGGGATATGAGCAGTTCTTC.